These 4 T cell receptor beta chains came from one sample sequenced in a study of blood T cell repertoires in COVID-19. Measured with immunoSEQ multiplex PCR; TCRdb has only the in-frame clones, and not every one. The profile shows around 320,000 clones, 90% to 95% of them singletons. Sequenced: PBMCs or T cells enriched from blood (not recorded which). These receptors all come from a woman under 40 who had been exposed to COVID-19.

This chain connects TRBV10-3 to TRBJ2-1; the match to TRBD2 covers 8 bases. The CDR3 sequence is 15 residues long. Germline loops: CDR1 ENHRY, CDR2 SYGVKD. With 6 bases clipped from V and 4 bases from J, the junction kept 8 bases outside the gene matches. The CDR3, as DNA: TGTGCCATCAGGGAAACTAGCGGTCTATACAATGAGCAGTTCTTC. Translated, it gives CAIRETSGLYNEQFF.

V gene TRBV7-9 combines with J gene TRBJ1-2; D possibly corresponds to TRBD1 (5 bases). Germline CDR1 reads SEHNR; CDR2 reads FQNEAQ (reference sequence). Trimming took 2 bases from V and 2 from J, leaving 12 bases between them. The CDR3 sequence is 15 residues long. The CDR3 protein is CASSLPLRANYGYTF. As DNA, the CDR3 is TGTGCCAGCAGCTTACCCCTCAGGGCCAACTATGGCTACACCTTC.

This clone was recorded a few times. The gene calls are TRBV27 and TRBJ1-1; a weak D match, TRBD1 (6 bases). The CDR3 has 14 amino acids. With 2 bases removed from V and 3 bases from J, the gap between germline ends came to 10 bases. Germline V gene lookup returns CDR1 MNHEY and CDR2 SMNVEV (reference sequence). CDR3 sequence: CASSLGQGHTEAFF. The DNA for the CDR3 is TGTGCCAGCAGTTTAGGGCAGGGGCACACTGAAGCTTTCTTT.

The chain combines TRBV7-9 with TRBJ2-3; TRBD2 is a possible D gene (5 bases). Trimming removed 2 bases at V and 4 bases at J, with 10 bases between. The CDR3 length is 14 residues. The germline V gene encodes CDR1 SEHNR and CDR2 FQNEAQ (reference sequence). CDR3 protein: CASSLRGRPDTQYF. The CDR3 DNA sequence: TGTGCCAGCAGCTTACGAGGGCGCCCAGATACGCAGTATTTT.